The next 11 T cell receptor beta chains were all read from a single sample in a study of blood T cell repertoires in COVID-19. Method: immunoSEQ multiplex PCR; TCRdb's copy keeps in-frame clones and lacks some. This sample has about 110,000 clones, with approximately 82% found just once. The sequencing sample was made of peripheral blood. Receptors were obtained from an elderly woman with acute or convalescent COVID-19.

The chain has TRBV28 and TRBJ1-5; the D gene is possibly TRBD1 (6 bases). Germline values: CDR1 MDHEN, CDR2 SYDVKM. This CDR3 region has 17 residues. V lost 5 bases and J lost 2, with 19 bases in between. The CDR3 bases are TGTGCCAGCAGTCCCCGGAGGGGGGGTCGAGGCAATCAGCCCCAGCATTTT. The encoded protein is CASSPRRGGRGNQPQHF.

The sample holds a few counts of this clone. The CDR3: CSVTTSGSQFF. CDR3 bases: TGCAGCGTGACGACTAGCGGGAGTCAGTTCTTC. The chain employs TRBV29-1 and TRBJ2-1; 12 positions match TRBD2. There are 11 residues in the CDR3. Per the germline V gene, CDR1 is SQVTM and CDR2 is ANQGSEA. Unmatched junction bases numbered 4, after V lost 6 bases and J lost 13 bases.

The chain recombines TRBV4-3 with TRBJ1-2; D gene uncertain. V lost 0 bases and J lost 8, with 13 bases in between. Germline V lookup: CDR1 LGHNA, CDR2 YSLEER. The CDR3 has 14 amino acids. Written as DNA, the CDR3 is TGCGCCAGCAGCCAAGATCCCTCGGGTTGGGGCTACACCTTC. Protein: CASSQDPSGWGYTF.

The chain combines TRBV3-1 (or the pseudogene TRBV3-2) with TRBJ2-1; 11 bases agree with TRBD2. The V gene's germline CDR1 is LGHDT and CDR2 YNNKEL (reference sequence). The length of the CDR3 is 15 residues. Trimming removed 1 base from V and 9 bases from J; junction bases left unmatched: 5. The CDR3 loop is CASSQVAGGPSEQFF. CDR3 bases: TGTGCCAGCAGCCAAGTAGCGGGAGGGCCTAGTGAGCAGTTCTTC.

The CDR3 sequence: CASSRIRVHEQYF. CDR3 nucleotides: TGTGCCAGCAGTCGTATCAGGGTCCACGAGCAGTACTTC. This chain joins TRBV12-3 or TRBV12-4 and TRBJ2-7; possible D gene TRBD1, 5 bases. The CDR3 totals 13 residues. Trimming removed 5 bases at V and 5 bases at J, with 13 bases between.

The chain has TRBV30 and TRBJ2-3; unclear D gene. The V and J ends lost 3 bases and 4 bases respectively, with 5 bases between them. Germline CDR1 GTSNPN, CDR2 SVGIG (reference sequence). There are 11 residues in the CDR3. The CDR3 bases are TGTGCCTGGAGAATAGCAGATACGCAGTATTTT. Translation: CAWRIADTQYF.

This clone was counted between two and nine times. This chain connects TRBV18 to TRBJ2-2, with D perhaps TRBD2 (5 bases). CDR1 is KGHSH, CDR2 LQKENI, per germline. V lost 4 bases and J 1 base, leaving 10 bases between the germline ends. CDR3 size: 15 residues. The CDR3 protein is CASSLTSQNTGELFF. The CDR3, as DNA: TGTGCCAGCTCACTTACTAGTCAGAACACCGGGGAGCTGTTTTTT.

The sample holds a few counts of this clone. CDR3 DNA sequence: TGTGCCAGCACTACCGTTACTATGAACACTGAAGCTTTCTTT. This translates into CASTTVTMNTEAFF. The rearrangement links TRBV9 to TRBJ1-1, with no clear D. The CDR3 contains 14 residues. V lost 6 bases to trimming and J lost 0 bases, with 12 bases between them. Germline V gene lookup returns CDR1 SGDLS and CDR2 YYNGEE.

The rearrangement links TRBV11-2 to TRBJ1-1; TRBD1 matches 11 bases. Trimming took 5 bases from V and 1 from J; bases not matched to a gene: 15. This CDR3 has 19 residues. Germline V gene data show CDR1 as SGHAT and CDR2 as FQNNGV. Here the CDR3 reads CASSPGQGAVWAGNTEAFF. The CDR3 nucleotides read TGTGCCAGCAGCCCCGGACAGGGGGCTGTTTGGGCCGGGAACACTGAAGCTTTCTTT.

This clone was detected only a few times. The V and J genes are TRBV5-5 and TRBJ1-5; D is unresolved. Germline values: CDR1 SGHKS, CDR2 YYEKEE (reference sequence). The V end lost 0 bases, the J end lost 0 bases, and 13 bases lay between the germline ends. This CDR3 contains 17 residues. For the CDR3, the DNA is TGTGCCAGCAGCTTGGAAGGGAGGGCGGATAGCAATCAGCCCCAGCATTTT. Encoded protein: CASSLEGRADSNQPQHF.

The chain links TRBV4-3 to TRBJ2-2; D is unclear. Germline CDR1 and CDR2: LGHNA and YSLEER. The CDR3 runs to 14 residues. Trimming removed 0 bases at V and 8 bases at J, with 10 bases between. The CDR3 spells CASSQDPGRGELFF. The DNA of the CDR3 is TGCGCCAGCAGCCAAGATCCTGGGCGTGGGGAGCTGTTTTTT.